A single sample is the source of the 20 T cell receptor beta chains below, sequenced in a study of preoperative IRX-2 immunotherapy in early breast cancer. TCRdb's table, derived via immunoSEQ multiplex PCR, lists solely in-frame clones and lacks some. This table has roughly 57,000 clones, approximately 94% appearing once. Treatment of the sample: preoperative locoregional IRX-2 cytokine immunotherapy. Sampling was done from a patient treated with IRX-2 immunotherapy. These receptors originate from a human donor with breast cancer.

The chain recombines TRBV28 with TRBJ2-5; no clear D gene. CDR1 and CDR2 from the germline V gene are MDHEN and SYDVKM. Trimming took off 5 bases at V and 0 bases at J, with 10 bases between the two ends. The CDR3 totals 14 residues. The CDR3 sequence is CASSSVGYQETQYF. The CDR3 bases are TGTGCCAGCAGTAGCGTCGGGTACCAAGAGACCCAGTACTTC.

The gene calls are TRBV5-4 and TRBJ1-4, with a tentative D call TRBD1 (6 bases). Germline V gene data show CDR1 as SGHNT and CDR2 as YYREEE (reference sequence). With 0 bases removed from V and 7 bases from J, the gap between germline ends came to 13 bases. The CDR3 spans 15 residues. The CDR3, as DNA: TGTGCCAGCAGCTTGGCCGGGACATTAGGTGAAAAACTGTTTTTT. Protein: CASSLAGTLGEKLFF.

The J gene is TRBJ1-4, the V gene TRBV27, with D maybe TRBD1 (6 bases). The germline V and J ends were trimmed by 2 bases and 4 bases, with 14 bases remaining between them. The germline gives CDR1 MNHEY, CDR2 SMNVEV (reference sequence). The CDR3 spans 16 residues. The CDR3 DNA is TGTGCCAGCAGTTTAATGGCCGGGACAAGTAATGAAAAACTGTTTTTT. Amino acid sequence: CASSLMAGTSNEKLFF.

This clone was observed a single time. The V call is TRBV6-6, the J call TRBJ2-7, with 8 bases that match TRBD1. The CDR3 has 14 residues. Per the germline V gene, CDR1 is MNHNY and CDR2 is SVGAGI (reference sequence). V trimming: 2 bases; J trimming: 6 bases; junction bases outside the gene matches: 6. This chain's CDR3 is CASSYGQGAREQYF. In DNA, the CDR3 is TGTGCCAGCAGTTACGGGCAGGGGGCGCGCGAGCAGTACTTC.

This clone was observed a single time. This rearrangement joins TRBV27 to TRBJ2-7, with D perhaps TRBD2 (6 bases). V lost 6 bases to trimming and J lost 4 bases, with 22 bases between them. The V gene's germline CDR1 is MNHEY and CDR2 SMNVEV (reference sequence). The CDR3 loop spans 16 amino acids. CDR3 sequence: CASRSPGVRGFYEQYF. For the CDR3, the DNA is TGTGCCAGCAGATCCCCGGGGGTTCGGGGATTTTACGAGCAGTACTTC.

The chain couples TRBV6-6 to TRBJ2-3, with D perhaps matching TRBD1 or TRBD2 (5 bases each). CDR3 length: 15 residues. Germline V gives CDR1 MNHNY, CDR2 SVGAGI (reference sequence). Trimming stripped 6 bases from V and 4 bases from J, with 17 bases between. Here the CDR3 reads CASRSPKGPSDTQYF. The CDR3 DNA sequence: TGTGCCAGCAGATCCCCCAAGGGACCGTCAGATACGCAGTATTTT.

With regard to this clone: An end of the junction does not agree with germline; a read error may underlie this. The rearrangement joins TRBV5-6 to TRBJ2-4; possibly TRBD2 for D (7 bases). Germline V gene lookup returns CDR1 SGHDT and CDR2 YYEEEE. The CDR3 loop spans 13 amino acids. CDR3 in amino acids: CASSLRNGGAGDF. CDR3 in DNA: TGTGCCAGCAGCTTGAGGAATGGGGGCGCGGGAGACTTC.

This clone was seen just once. The gene calls are TRBV27 and TRBJ2-2; D remains ambiguous. Per germline, CDR1 MNHEY and CDR2 SMNVEV (reference sequence). V shed 0 bases and J shed 2 bases, with 4 bases lying between them. This CDR3 is 14 amino acids long. The CDR3 here is CASSLSLNTGELFF. The CDR3 region has the DNA TGTGCCAGCAGTTTATCGCTTAACACCGGGGAGCTGTTTTTT.

The V gene is TRBV28, the J gene TRBJ1-4; TRBD1 agrees at 7 bases. Germline trimming cut 5 bases from V and 8 bases from J; bases unmatched to any gene: 20. Per germline, CDR1 MDHEN and CDR2 SYDVKM. This CDR3 has 18 residues. In nucleotides, the CDR3 is TGTGCCAGCAGTCCCAACCCTTACCCGACAGGGTACGGCGAAAAACTGTTTTTT. Its translation: CASSPNPYPTGYGEKLFF.

The count of this clone is one. The chain has TRBV5-1 and TRBJ1-1, with D unresolved. The CDR3 spans 13 residues. Germline V gene sequence: CDR1 SGHRS, CDR2 YFSETQ. The V end was cut by 4 bases, the J end by 0 bases, with 7 bases between. The CDR3 is CASSPTMNTEAFF. CDR3 coding DNA: TGCGCCAGCAGCCCCACTATGAACACTGAAGCTTTCTTT.

The chain combines TRBV30 with TRBJ1-2, with 8 bases fitting TRBD1. The CDR3 sequence is 14 residues long. Germline loops: CDR1 GTSNPN, CDR2 SVGIG (reference sequence). J gave up 8 bases and V 4 bases, and 12 bases lay outside the gene matches. The CDR3 nucleotides read TGTGCCTGGACTCCAGGACAGGGAAGATACGGCTACACCTTC. Translating it yields CAWTPGQGRYGYTF.

The chain has TRBV5-1 and TRBJ1-2; the D is unclear. The germline V gene encodes CDR1 SGHRS and CDR2 YFSETQ. Trimming took off 0 bases at V and 4 bases at J, with 10 bases between the two ends. CDR3 length: 14 residues. The CDR3 sequence: CASSLADTGYGYTF. Here the CDR3 DNA reads TGCGCCAGCAGCTTGGCCGACACCGGCTATGGCTACACCTTC.

The gene calls are TRBV5-1 and TRBJ2-3, with D possibly matching TRBD1 (5 bases). The germline V and J ends were trimmed by 5 bases and 4 bases, with 8 bases remaining between them. CDR3 length: 12 amino acids. CDR1 is SGHRS and CDR2 is YFSETQ in the germline V gene. This CDR3 reads CASSLGADTQYF. Written as DNA, the CDR3 is TGCGCCAGCAGTTTAGGGGCAGATACGCAGTATTTT.

The V gene is TRBV5-1, the J gene TRBJ2-1; 8 bases map to TRBD2. Germline values: CDR1 SGHRS, CDR2 YFSETQ. Germline trimming cut 1 base from V and 14 bases from J; bases unmatched to any gene: 8. CDR3 length: 13 amino acids. CDR3 loop: CASSLRAGRGEFF. Here the CDR3 DNA reads TGCGCCAGCAGCTTGAGGGCCGGGAGGGGAGAGTTCTTC.

The chain has TRBV27 and TRBJ2-7, with a possible D match to TRBD2 (7 bases). Between the trimmed V and J ends, which lost 3 bases and 2 bases, there was a span of 11 bases. This CDR3 has 14 amino acids. From germline, CDR1 is MNHEY and CDR2 SMNVEV (reference sequence). The CDR3 loop reads CASSFQGRAYEQYF. CDR3 DNA: TGTGCCAGCAGTTTTCAGGGGAGGGCCTACGAGCAGTACTTC.

The chain carries TRBV18 and TRBJ1-5, with a possible D match to TRBD1 (5 bases). Germline V gene lookup returns CDR1 KGHSH and CDR2 LQKENI. Trimming shortened V by 8 bases and J by 4 bases, and 15 bases separated the two germline ends. The CDR3 consists of 14 residues. The CDR3 nucleotides read TGTGCCAGCGGGCAGGGACGAAGGAATCAGCCCCAGCATTTT. Translating gives CASGQGRRNQPQHF. Variable domain in full (rest from reference TRBV18 and TRBJ1-5): NAGVMQNPRHLVRRRGQEARLRCSPMKGHSHVYWYRQLPEEGLKFMVYLQKENIIDESGMPKERFSAEFPKEGPSILRIQQVVRGDSAAYFCASGQGRRNQPQHFGDGTRLSIL.

V usage is TRBV15 and J usage is TRBJ2-4, with 8 bases fitting TRBD1. The trim removed 5 bases at V and 5 bases at J, leaving 5 bases unmatched. The CDR3 contains 14 residues. Per the germline V gene, CDR1 is LNHNV and CDR2 is YYDKDF (reference sequence). In nucleotides, the CDR3 is TGTGCCACCAGCGTTCGACAGGGGCAAAACATTCAGTACTTC. Protein sequence: CATSVRQGQNIQYF.

The CDR3 coding sequence is TGTGCCAGCAGTTTACCTAGCGGGAGAGATTATACCGGGGAGCTGTTTTTT. Amino acid sequence: CASSLPSGRDYTGELFF. The chain combines TRBV28 with TRBJ2-2; 10 bases match TRBD2. There are 17 residues in the CDR3. Looked up from germline, CDR1 is MDHEN and CDR2 is SYDVKM. V lost 2 bases, J lost 5 bases, and 8 bases stayed unmatched.

This clone has a single count. J is TRBJ2-7 and V is TRBV10-3; D is unclear. V was clipped by 7 bases and J by 5 bases, with 18 bases between them. The CDR3 extends over 14 amino acids. Looked up from germline, CDR1 is ENHRY and CDR2 is SYGVKD. The CDR3: CAITPRRDGNEQYF. CDR3 in DNA: TGTGCCATCACCCCGAGAAGGGATGGGAACGAGCAGTACTTC.

CDR3 in amino acids: CASSRDTDTQYF. Here the CDR3 DNA reads TGTGCCAGCAGCCGGGACACAGATACGCAGTATTTT. The V and J genes are TRBV11-3 and TRBJ2-3; D perhaps matches TRBD2 (5 bases). This CDR3 comprises 12 residues. Germline loops: CDR1 SGHNT, CDR2 YENEEA. V was clipped by 5 bases and J by 2 bases, with 5 bases between them.